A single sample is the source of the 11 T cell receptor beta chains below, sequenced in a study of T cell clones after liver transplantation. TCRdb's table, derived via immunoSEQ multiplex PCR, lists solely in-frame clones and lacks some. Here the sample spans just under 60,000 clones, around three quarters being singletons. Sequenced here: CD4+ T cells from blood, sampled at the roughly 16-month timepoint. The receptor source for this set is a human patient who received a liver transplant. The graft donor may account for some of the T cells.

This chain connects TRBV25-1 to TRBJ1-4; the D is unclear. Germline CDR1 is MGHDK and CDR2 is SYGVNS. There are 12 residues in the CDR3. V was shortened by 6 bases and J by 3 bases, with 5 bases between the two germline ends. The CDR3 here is CASRNPNEKLFF. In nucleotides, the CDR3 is TGTGCCAGCAGAAATCCTAATGAAAAACTGTTTTTT.

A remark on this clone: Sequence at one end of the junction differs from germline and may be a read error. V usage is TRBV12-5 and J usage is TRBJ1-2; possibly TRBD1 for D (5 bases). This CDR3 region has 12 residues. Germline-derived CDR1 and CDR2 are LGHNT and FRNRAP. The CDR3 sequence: CASGLDSGFQAF. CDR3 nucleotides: TGTGCTAGTGGTTTGGACTCAGGGTTTCAGGCCTTC.

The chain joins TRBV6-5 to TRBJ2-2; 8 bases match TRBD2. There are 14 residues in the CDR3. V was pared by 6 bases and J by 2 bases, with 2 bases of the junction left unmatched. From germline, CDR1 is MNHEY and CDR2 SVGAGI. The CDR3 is CASRAGGNTGELFF. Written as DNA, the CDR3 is TGTGCCAGCAGGGCGGGGGGCAACACCGGGGAGCTGTTTTTT.

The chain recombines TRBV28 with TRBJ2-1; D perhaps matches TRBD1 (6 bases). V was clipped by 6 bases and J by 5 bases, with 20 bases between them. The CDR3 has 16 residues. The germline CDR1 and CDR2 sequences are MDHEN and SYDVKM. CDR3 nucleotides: TGTGCCAGCAGCCCTCTTAGGGCAGGGGCCCACAATGAGCAGTTCTTC. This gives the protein CASSPLRAGAHNEQFF.

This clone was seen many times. The CDR3 is CASTLGQGYNQPQHF. CDR3 DNA sequence: TGTGCCAGCACCTTGGGGCAGGGGTACAATCAGCCCCAGCATTTT. The chain recombines TRBV28 with TRBJ1-5, with D tentatively TRBD1 (6 bases). The CDR3 contains 15 residues. Germline V gives CDR1 MDHEN, CDR2 SYDVKM. V was pared by 7 bases and J by 3 bases, with 16 bases between.

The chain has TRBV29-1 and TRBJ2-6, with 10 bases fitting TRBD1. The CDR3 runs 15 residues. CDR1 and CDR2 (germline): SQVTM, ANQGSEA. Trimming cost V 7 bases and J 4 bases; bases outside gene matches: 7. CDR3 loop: CSAKGTGAGANVLTF. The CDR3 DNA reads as TGCAGCGCCAAGGGGACAGGGGCCGGGGCCAACGTCCTGACTTTC.

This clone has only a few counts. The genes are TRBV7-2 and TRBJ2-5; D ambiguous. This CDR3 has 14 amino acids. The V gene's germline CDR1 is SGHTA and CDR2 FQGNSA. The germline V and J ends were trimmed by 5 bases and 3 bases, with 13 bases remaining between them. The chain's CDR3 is CASSPSWLEETQYF. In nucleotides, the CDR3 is TGTGCCAGCAGCCCGAGCTGGTTAGAAGAGACCCAGTACTTC.

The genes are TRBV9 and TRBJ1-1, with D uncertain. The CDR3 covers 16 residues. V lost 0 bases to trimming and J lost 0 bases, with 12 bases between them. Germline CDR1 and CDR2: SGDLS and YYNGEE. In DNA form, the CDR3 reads TGTGCCAGCAGCGTAGGGGTAGACCTCATGAACACTGAAGCTTTCTTT. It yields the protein CASSVGVDLMNTEAFF.

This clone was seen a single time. CDR3 in amino acids: CASSPDARYEQYF. The DNA for the CDR3 is TGTGCCAGCAGCCCAGACGCCAGGTACGAGCAGTACTTC. The V and J genes are TRBV11-2 and TRBJ2-7; D is unresolved. This CDR3 has 13 amino acids. The V end lost 5 bases, the J end lost 4 bases, and 12 bases lay between the germline ends. Germline V CDR1 and CDR2: SGHAT, FQNNGV.

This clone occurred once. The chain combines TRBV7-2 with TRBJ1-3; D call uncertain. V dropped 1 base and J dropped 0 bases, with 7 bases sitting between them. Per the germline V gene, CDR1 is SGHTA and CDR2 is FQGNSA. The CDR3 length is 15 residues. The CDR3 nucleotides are TGTGCCAGCAGCTTAGTAGGACTCTCTGGAAACACCATATATTTT. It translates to CASSLVGLSGNTIYF.

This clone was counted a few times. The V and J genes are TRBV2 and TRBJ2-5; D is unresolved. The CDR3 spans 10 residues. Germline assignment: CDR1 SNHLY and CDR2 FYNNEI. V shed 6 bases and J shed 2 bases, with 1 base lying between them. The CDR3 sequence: CASRQETQYF. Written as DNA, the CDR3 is TGTGCCAGCAGGCAAGAGACCCAGTACTTC.